These 6 T cell receptor beta chains were sequenced from one sample in a study of T cell responses to AZD1222 COVID-19 vaccine. Clones were read by immunoSEQ multiplex PCR, and TCRdb kept only the in-frame ones, dropping some. The data show under 300,000 clones, approximately 95% seen once. This sample comprised peripheral blood, obtained on day 0 of AZD1222 vaccination. The source is an adult in good health.

The CDR3 DNA is TGTGCCAGCAGCGTAGGAGCGGGAGAAGATACGCAGTATTTT. It is translated as CASSVGAGEDTQYF. The chain links TRBV9 to TRBJ2-3; 8 bases line up with TRBD2. V dropped 0 bases and J dropped 5; count of bases not matched to a gene: 2. The CDR3 length is 14 residues. Germline CDR1 is SGDLS and CDR2 is YYNGEE.

The chain has TRBV3-1 (or the pseudogene TRBV3-2) and TRBJ1-3, with D possibly matching TRBD1 (5 bases). V lost 4 bases and J lost 1, with 14 bases in between. This CDR3 region has 16 residues. Germline V lookup: CDR1 LGHDT, CDR2 YNNKEL (reference sequence). The CDR3 DNA sequence: TGTGCCAGCAGCCCCCTTGAGGGGCTTTCTGGAAACACCATATATTTT. Residues: CASSPLEGLSGNTIYF.

The chain links TRBV27 to TRBJ2-7; D is perhaps TRBD2 (7 bases). Trimming cost V 6 bases and J 0 bases, with 18 bases left between them. This CDR3 is 16 amino acids long. The germline V gene has CDR1 MNHEY and CDR2 SMNVEV (reference sequence). This CDR3 reads CASRVLGGPTSYEQYF. CDR3 sequence (DNA): TGTGCCAGCAGAGTTCTCGGGGGGCCTACCTCCTACGAGCAGTACTTC.

V gene TRBV29-1 combines with J gene TRBJ2-6; 9 bases line up with TRBD1. V shed 6 bases and J 4 bases; nucleotides not matched to a gene: 7. Germline values: CDR1 SQVTM, CDR2 ANQGSEA. The CDR3 length is 15 residues. CDR3 coding DNA: TGCAGCGTCCAAGGACAGGGGACGGGGGCCAACGTCCTGACTTTC. This sequence encodes CSVQGQGTGANVLTF. The complete variable domain, with remaining parts taken from reference TRBV29-1 and TRBJ2-6, reads SAVISQKPSRDICQRGTSLTIQCQVDSQVTMMFWYRQQPGQSLTLIATANQGSEATYESGFVIDKFPISRPNLTFSTLTVSNMSPEDSSIYLCSVQGQGTGANVLTFGAGSRLTVL.

The chain combines TRBV2 with TRBJ2-5, with a possible D match to TRBD2 (6 bases). V lost 10 bases and J 2 bases, leaving 17 bases between the germline ends. CDR1 and CDR2 (germline): SNHLY, FYNNEI. The CDR3 sequence is 14 residues long. As DNA, the CDR3 is TGTGCCATCCAAGTGGTCGGGAGTCAAGAGACCCAGTACTTC. Translation gives CAIQVVGSQETQYF.

The chain is built from TRBV4-1 and TRBJ1-6; weak D call: TRBD1 (5 bases). From germline, CDR1 is MGHRA and CDR2 YSYEKL. The CDR3 sequence is 15 residues long. Trimming cost V 2 bases and J 4 bases, with 9 bases left between them. Written as DNA, the CDR3 is TGCGCCAGCAGCCAACTCCCAGGGTATAATTCACCCCTCCACTTT. It encodes CASSQLPGYNSPLHF.